The clone carrying this TCR beta chain was seen a handful of times. These data come from a study of blood T cell repertoires in COVID-19. TCRdb's table, derived via immunoSEQ multiplex PCR, lists solely in-frame clones and lacks some. The sample has about 240,000 clones; 82% are singletons. The CDR3 covers 14 residues. Per the germline V gene, CDR1 is DFQATT and CDR2 is SNEGSKA (reference sequence). Between the trimmed V and J ends, which lost 3 bases and 3 bases, there was a span of 12 bases. The chain is built from TRBV20-1 and TRBJ2-1; a weak D match, TRBD2 (7 bases). The sequenced material came from peripheral blood. The TCR originated in a woman aged 60-75 years with active or convalescent COVID-19. The CDR3 sequence is CSASWGGSYNEQFF. The CDR3 nucleotides read TGCAGTGCTAGTTGGGGGGGCAGCTACAATGAGCAGTTCTTC.